This T cell receptor beta chain was found in a study of T cell repertoires in cytomegalovirus infection. Background on the study: Newly reported HLA-C-restricted and thoroughly characterized HLA-B-restricted CMV epitopes were employed. From public TCR beta signatures came an indication of both CMV infection and matching HLA type.

Trimming cost V 2 bases and J 5 bases; bases outside gene matches: 6. The CDR3 runs to 15 residues. CDR1 and CDR2 (germline): SGHVS, FNYEAQ. Comments on this clonotype: Its antigen remains unknown.

TCRdb re-called the reads with MiXCR, one entry per CDR3 protein. Here the sample spans about 700,000 distinct CDR3 sequences, 30% to 40% being singletons. Findings and limits, study-wide: Clonotype analysis showed dominance of the ex vivo response by HLA-C-restricted CMV-specific TCR beta clonotypes. Frequencies of public TCR beta families were cumulated, and this identified carriers of CMV plus the relevant HLA.

V is TRBV7-6 and J is TRBJ1-2, with 9 bases lining up with TRBD1. Sequenced here: cultured PBMCs, sampled from culture after CMV antigen stimulation. The sequence was obtained from a human donor in good health (CMV status not recorded). Some clones in this sample may be carry-over from other donors' samples. CDR3 bases: TGTGCCAGCAGCTTAACCCCGACAGGGGGTTATGGCTACACCTTC. Protein: CASSLTPTGGYGYTF. The full variable domain, with the rest looked up from reference TRBV7-6 and TRBJ1-2, is GAGVSQSPRYKVTKRGQDVALRCDPISGHVSLYWYRQALGQGPEFLTYFNYEAQQDKSGLPNDRFSAERPEGSISTLTIQRTEQRDSAMYRCASSLTPTGGYGYTFGSGTRLTVV.